This T cell receptor beta chain was recorded in a study of cytomegalovirus exposure and HLA in healthy donors (dated by TCRdb to the late 2010s). Some background on the complete study: According to an earlier analysis of a few hundred of the donors, about 179 million T cells yielded roughly 110 million unique TCR beta sequences and 276 Gb of sequence data. To predict cytomegalovirus infection status, the study brought together high-throughput TCR immunosequencing, statistical association of individual TCRs with disease status, and machine learning. Five DR-DQ haplotypes were handled as single units for association and clustering, since linkage in the cohort was strong. Rather than drawing on any new phenotypic data, the later analysis identified candidate immune exposures from TCR beta sequences and the way those sequences occurred across donors. In an earlier analysis of 587 of the donors, high-throughput TCR beta sequencing was used to judge whether each TCR beta V gene segment behaved as functional or pseudogenic. Using immunosequencing, the study profiled T cell repertoires from about 610 subjects and related those repertoires to cytomegalovirus serostatus. A separate validation cohort of over 95 different subjects was used in addition to the roughly 620-subject first cohort. Alongside the repertoire data, information on donor age, sex, ethnicity and CMV serostatus was compiled. In a later genetic analysis, genome-wide SNP genotypes for about 55% of the roughly 700 donors were used, and that subset was treated as a discovery cohort. The genetic ancestry cluster associated with self-reported Caucasian donors included roughly 84% of the roughly 360 genotyped donors. A later analysis re-examined previously published TCR beta repertoires from 600 to 700 donors and added high-resolution HLA genotyping to investigate patterns of TCR occurrence. On average, approximately 250,000 unique TCR beta nucleotide sequences were sequenced per donor among 300 to 500 genotyped donors of the cohort, with 15% to 20% of those sequences being non-productive. The study aimed to test whether cataloging public T cell receptors could reveal signatures of past pathogen exposure. Every discovery cohort repertoire had been produced on one sequencing platform. An early release covering more than 500 HLA-typed donors comprised 300 to 350 gigabases of sequencing data and some 79 million unique TCR sequences. HLA typing covered class I and class II loci at four-digit resolution. The number of donors typed differed by locus, with about 629-630 for A, B, C, DRB1 and DQB1, approximately 500 for DQA1, 600 to 610 for DPA1, and under 490 for DPB1. Results and caveats for the whole study, not just this receptor: A later analysis reported that several top co-occurrence clusters appeared linked to parvovirus B19, influenza, CMV and Epstein-Barr virus. In both the original and validation cohorts, the classifier was reported to diagnose cytomegalovirus status with high specificity and sensitivity. Broadly in line with IMGT annotations, most TCR beta V segments showed up in productive rearrangements about 87% or about 30% of the time in an earlier analysis of 450 to 750 of the donors. Linkage disequilibrium might explain the correlated functional status among segregating V segments, but an unknown experimental factor could not be excluded. Because HLA typing was unavailable for some donors at each locus, only the typed subset was used in association tests. The only immune exposure information available for the cohort was CMV serostatus. At a false discovery rate of 0.05, a later analysis linked fewer than 20,000 TCR beta sequences to specific HLA alleles. Most TCR sequences were observed very rarely across donors, whereas some public TCRs were present in many individuals. Because the 87-base-pair reads could not distinguish some IMGT-functional V segments, including TRBV6-2 and TRBV6-3, those segments were excluded. The authors suggested that the approach could potentially be generalized to other disease states and immunological phenotypes. Because counts were too low, approximately 15 rarely observed V segments, including chromosome 9 orphons, were excluded from the earlier analysis of 587 of the donors. In a later genetic analysis, a missense DCLRE1C variant was associated with V-gene and J-gene trimming of TCR beta chains, and the association was replicated in an independent cohort. A later genetic analysis reported fewer N-insertions in productive TCRs among donors in an Asian-associated ancestry cluster than the roughly 620-donor mean. A later analysis found that most CMV-associated TCR beta chains appeared HLA-restricted, with HLA associations seemingly driven largely by CMV exposure. A few of the identified cytomegalovirus-associated TCR beta chains were confirmed in vitro to be specific for cytomegalovirus antigens. A further reported finding was that TCR beta sequences accurately predicted the HLA-A and HLA-B alleles for most subjects in the first cohort. A cluster of highly shared sequence variants was judged likely to represent a technical artifact of the sequencing pipeline. Compared with equally common non-associated chains, HLA-associated TCR beta chains in a later analysis were more clonally expanded and had lower generation probabilities. Roughly uniform sequencing depth across donors was assumed in presence/absence analyses, although this assumption may not hold. When HLA alleles, especially DR and DQ, strongly co-occurred, attributing TCR associations to individual alleles was difficult. A total of fewer than 200 TCR beta chains were listed by the study as associated with cytomegalovirus. This cohort had only TCR beta chains sequenced, and the lack of alpha or paired-chain data limited which features could be detected. A later analysis found that TCR association rates varied across HLA loci, with DRB1 alleles showing the most associated TCRs and HLA-C alleles the fewest.

For CDR1 and CDR2, the germline V gene lists SGDLS and YYNGEE. V is shortened by 1 base, J by 5 bases, and the region joining them spans 9 bases. Reading from cysteine to phenylalanine, the CDR3 counts 13 amino acids. Of the read, only the CDR3 DNA is kept; its 39 bases are in frame from base 1. Library prep was done by the immunoSEQ multiplex PCR assay. The multiplex PCR relied on a mix of 60 forward primers for TCR Vbeta segments and 13 reverse primers for TCR Jbeta segments. The CDR3 region of rearranged TCR beta genes was amplified from genomic DNA with a multiplex PCR assay. Amplified TCR beta libraries were sequenced as 87-base-pair reads on the Illumina HiSeq System. The source study handled its data this way. In a later analysis, 77 million or so unique TCR beta chains were counted across the roughly 670 repertoires, and roughly 9.9 million of these chains were shared by at least two donors. Raw reads were error-corrected and collapsed into unique sequences with a nearest-neighbor algorithm that merged closely related sequences to remove PCR and sequencing errors. CDR3 sequences were aligned to IMGT reference sequences to assign V, D and J gene segments. Each retained sequence needed at least a six-nucleotide match to both a V gene segment and a J gene segment. A rearrangement counted as productive if the CDR3 had no stop codons and remained in frame with V and J, and every other rearrangement counted as non-productive. CDR3 was defined according to IMGT convention as the region running from the second conserved V-encoded cysteine to the conserved J-encoded phenylalanine. The earlier analysis of 450 to 750 of the donors excluded any sequence lacking an unambiguous match to a single V gene segment. An earlier analysis of over 450 of the donors classified V segments as functional when productive rearrangements were above 56.7% and as segregating when the standard deviation between donors was above 5%. A statistical classification framework was built to diagnose cytomegalovirus status from the catalog of TCR beta chain sequences. V and J gene assignment, in a later analysis, came from comparing TCR nucleotide sequences with IMGT/GENE-DB human TR gene sequences. In a later analysis, CDR3 sequences and most-parsimonious VDJ recombination scenarios were assigned using the TCRdist pipeline. In a later analysis, every TCR beta chain was defined by the combination of its CDR3 amino acid sequence and its V-gene family, and reads without a unique V-gene family were dropped. As a way to deal with suspected cross-contamination and a sequencing artifact, a later analysis dropped 450 to 600 nucleotide sequences that were highly shared and had low generation probability. In a later analysis, a clonal expansion index for each public chain was calculated from normalized within-repertoire ranks of inferred template counts. In a later analysis, generation probabilities were computed with a VDJ recombination model fitted to out-of-frame rearrangements, and the resulting probabilities were checked against IGoR. Hypergeometric tests were used in a later analysis to score TCR-TCR, TCR-HLA and TCR-CMV co-occurrence, with a repertoire-size bias correction applied to the TCR pairs. In a later analysis, false discovery rates were estimated by permuting HLA or CMV assignments 20 times. A later analysis grouped co-occurring TCRs with DBSCAN, adding TCRdist sequence similarity when clustering within HLA-allele-positive subsets. Co-occurrence clustering excluded repertoires with fewer than 30,000 or more than 120,000 public chains, plus five with anomalous nucleotide sharing. What TCRdb holds here is the immuneACCESS table cut down to in-frame rearrangements. Part of the clones is not present; checked against another copy, under half of the missing clones reflect an unresolved V gene, and the others are unexplained. The V and J calls and clone size are taken from that table; D and trimming were inferred from the DNA. This sample has 140,000 or so clones in its table, and 78% of those were observed once. The ten most abundant clones make up 2.4% of the sample.

Notes on this clone: Its antigen target is currently unknown. No quality values exist for individual bases; no much larger clone is one base distant.

In total, 600 or so healthy bone marrow donors made up the cohort. At the time of sampling, all cohort members were nominally healthy, though unrecorded immune exposures were likely present. The donor was CMV seropositive and was included in the group of 300 or so seropositive cohort members. Each donor provided a peripheral blood sample, and peripheral blood mononuclear cells were used for TCR beta sequencing. Genomic DNA extraction from the blood cell samples was performed with the Qiagen DNeasy Blood Extraction Kit. Sequences were obtained from PBMCs. The chain employs TRBV9 and TRBJ1-2; the D gene is not confidently resolved. The receptor was derived from a young woman in good health and CMV-seropositive. CDR3 region: CASSVTEIYGYTF. The DNA sequence follows: TGTGCCAGCAGCGTAACAGAGATTTATGGCTACACCTTC.